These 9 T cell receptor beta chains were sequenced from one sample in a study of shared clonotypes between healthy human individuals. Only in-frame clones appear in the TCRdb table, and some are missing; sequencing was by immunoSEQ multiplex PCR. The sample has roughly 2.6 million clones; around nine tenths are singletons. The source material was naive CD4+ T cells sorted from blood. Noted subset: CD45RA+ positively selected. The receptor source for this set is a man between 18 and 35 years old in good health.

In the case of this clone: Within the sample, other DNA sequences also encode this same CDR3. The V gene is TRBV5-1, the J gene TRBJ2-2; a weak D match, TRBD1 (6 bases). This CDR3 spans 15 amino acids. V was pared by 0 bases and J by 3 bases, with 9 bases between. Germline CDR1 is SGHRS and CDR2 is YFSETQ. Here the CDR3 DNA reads TGCGCCAGCAGCTTGGCAGCAGGGGACACCGGGGAGCTGTTTTTT. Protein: CASSLAAGDTGELFF.

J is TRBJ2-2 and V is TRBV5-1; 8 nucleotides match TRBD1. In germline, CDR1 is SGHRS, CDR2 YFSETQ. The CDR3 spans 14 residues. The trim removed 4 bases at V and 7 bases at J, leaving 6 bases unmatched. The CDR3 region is CASSPRTGRGELFF. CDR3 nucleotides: TGCGCCAGCAGCCCACGGACAGGGCGCGGGGAGCTGTTTTTT.

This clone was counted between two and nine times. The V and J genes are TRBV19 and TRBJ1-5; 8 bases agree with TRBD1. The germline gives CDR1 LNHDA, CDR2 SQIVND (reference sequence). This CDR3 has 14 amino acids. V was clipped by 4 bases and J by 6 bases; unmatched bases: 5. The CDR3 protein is CASSTSGGSQPQHF. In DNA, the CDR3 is TGTGCCAGTAGTACGTCAGGGGGCTCTCAGCCCCAGCATTTT.

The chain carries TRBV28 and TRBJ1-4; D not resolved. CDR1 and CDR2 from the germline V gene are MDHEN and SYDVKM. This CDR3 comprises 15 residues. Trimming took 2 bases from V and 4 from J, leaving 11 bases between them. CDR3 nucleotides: TGTGCCAGCAGTTTACCCCCGGCTAGTAATGAAAAACTGTTTTTT. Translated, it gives CASSLPPASNEKLFF.

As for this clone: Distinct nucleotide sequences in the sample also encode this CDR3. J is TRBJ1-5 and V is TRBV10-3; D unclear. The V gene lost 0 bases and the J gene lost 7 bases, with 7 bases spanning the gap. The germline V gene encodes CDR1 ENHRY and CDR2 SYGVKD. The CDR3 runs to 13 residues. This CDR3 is CAISESREQPQHF. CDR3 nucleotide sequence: TGTGCCATCAGTGAGTCGAGGGAACAGCCCCAGCATTTT.

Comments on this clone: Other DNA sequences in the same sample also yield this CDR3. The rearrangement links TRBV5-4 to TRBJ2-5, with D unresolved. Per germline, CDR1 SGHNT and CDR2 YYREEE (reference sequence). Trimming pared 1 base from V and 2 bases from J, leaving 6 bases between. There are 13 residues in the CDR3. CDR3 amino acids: CASSLTSQETQYF. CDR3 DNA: TGTGCCAGCAGCTTGACAAGTCAAGAGACCCAGTACTTC.

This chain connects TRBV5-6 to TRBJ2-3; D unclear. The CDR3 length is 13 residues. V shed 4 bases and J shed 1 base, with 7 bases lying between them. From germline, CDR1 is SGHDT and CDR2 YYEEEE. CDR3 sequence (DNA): TGTGCCAGCAGCGTCGGACGCACAGATACGCAGTATTTT. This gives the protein CASSVGRTDTQYF.

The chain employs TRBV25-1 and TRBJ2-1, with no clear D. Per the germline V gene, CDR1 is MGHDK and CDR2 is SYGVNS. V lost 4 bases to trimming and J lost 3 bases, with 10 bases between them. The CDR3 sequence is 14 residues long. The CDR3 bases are TGTGCCAGCAGTGCCCCTCCAGGCTACAATGAGCAGTTCTTC. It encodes CASSAPPGYNEQFF.

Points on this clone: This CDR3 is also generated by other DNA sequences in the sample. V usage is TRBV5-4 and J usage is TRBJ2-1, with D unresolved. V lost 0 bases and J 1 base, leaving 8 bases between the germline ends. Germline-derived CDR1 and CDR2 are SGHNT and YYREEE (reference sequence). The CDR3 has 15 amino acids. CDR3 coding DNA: TGTGCCAGCAGCTTGGGAGGACCTTCCTACAATGAGCAGTTCTTC. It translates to CASSLGGPSYNEQFF.